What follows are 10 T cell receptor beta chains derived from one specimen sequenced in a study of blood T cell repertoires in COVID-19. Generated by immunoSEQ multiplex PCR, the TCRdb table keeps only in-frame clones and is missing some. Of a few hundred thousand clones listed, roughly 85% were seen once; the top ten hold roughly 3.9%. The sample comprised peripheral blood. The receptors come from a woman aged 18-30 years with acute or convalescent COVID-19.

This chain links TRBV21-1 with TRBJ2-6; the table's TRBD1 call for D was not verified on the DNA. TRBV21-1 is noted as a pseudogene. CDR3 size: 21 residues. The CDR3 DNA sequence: TGTGCCAGCAGCAAAGCGCGTCGTTCGACAGGCTCGGATTCTGGGGCCAACGTCCTGACTTTC. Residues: CASSKARRSTGSDSGANVLTF.

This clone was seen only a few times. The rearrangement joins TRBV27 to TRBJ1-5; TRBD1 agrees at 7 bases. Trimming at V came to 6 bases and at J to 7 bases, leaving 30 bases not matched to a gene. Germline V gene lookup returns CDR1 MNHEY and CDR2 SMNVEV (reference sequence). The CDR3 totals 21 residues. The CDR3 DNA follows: TGTGCCAGCAGCCGAGCAATCGGGGACAGACCCACCCGGAGGCCGGGACAGCCCCAGCATTTT. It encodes CASSRAIGDRPTRRPGQPQHF.

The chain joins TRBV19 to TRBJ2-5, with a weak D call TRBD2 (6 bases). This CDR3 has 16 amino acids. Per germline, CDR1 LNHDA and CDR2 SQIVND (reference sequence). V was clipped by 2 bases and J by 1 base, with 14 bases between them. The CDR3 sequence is CASSIKRVGFQETQYF. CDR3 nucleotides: TGTGCCAGTAGTATAAAGCGGGTGGGGTTCCAAGAGACCCAGTACTTC.

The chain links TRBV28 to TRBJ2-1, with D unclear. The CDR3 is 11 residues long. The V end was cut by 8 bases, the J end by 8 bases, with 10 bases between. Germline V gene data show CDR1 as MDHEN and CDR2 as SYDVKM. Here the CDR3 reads CASGRRDEQFF. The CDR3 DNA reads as TGTGCCAGCGGCCGTCGGGATGAGCAGTTCTTC.

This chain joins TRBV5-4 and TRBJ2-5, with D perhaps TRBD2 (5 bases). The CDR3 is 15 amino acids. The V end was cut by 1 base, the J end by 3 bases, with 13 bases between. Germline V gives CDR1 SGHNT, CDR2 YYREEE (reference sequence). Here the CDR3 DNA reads TGTGCCAGCAGCTTGCCCCGCCTGGGAGAAGAGACCCAGTACTTC. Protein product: CASSLPRLGEETQYF.

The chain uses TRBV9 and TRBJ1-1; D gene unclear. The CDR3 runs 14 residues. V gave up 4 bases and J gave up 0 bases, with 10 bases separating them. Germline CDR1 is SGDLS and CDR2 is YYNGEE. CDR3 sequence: CASSTGTVNTEAFF. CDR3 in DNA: TGTGCCAGCAGCACGGGTACCGTGAACACTGAAGCTTTCTTT. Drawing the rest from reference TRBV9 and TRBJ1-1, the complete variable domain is DSGVTQTPKHLITATGQRVTLRCSPRSGDLSVYWYQQSLDQGLQFLIQYYNGEERAKGNILERFSAQQFPDLHSELNLSSLELGDSALYFCASSTGTVNTEAFFGQGTRLTVV.

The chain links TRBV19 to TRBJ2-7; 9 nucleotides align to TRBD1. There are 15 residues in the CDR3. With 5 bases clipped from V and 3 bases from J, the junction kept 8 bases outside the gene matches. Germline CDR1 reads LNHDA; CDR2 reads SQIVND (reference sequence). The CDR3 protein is CASSFNRGRDYEQYF. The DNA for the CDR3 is TGTGCCAGTAGTTTCAACAGGGGGCGCGACTACGAGCAGTACTTC.

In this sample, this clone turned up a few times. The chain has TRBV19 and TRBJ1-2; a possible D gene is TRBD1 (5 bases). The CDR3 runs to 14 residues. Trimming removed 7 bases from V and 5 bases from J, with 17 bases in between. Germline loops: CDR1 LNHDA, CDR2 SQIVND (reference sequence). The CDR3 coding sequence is TGTGCCAGTACCCCAGGGAGGGTCATTTATGGCTACACCTTC. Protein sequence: CASTPGRVIYGYTF. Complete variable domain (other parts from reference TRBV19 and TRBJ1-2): DGGITQSPKYLFRKEGQNVTLSCEQNLNHDAMYWYRQDPGQGLRLIYYSQIVNDFQKGDIAEGYSVSREKKESFPLTVTSAQKNPTAFYLCASTPGRVIYGYTFGSGTRLTVV.

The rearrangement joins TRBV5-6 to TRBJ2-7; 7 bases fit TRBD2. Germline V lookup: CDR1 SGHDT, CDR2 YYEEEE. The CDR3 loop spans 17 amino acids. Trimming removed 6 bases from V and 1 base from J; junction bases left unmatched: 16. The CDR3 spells CASTTSGGGFGSYEQYF. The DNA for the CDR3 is TGTGCCAGCACCACGTCGGGAGGCGGTTTCGGTTCCTACGAGCAGTACTTC.

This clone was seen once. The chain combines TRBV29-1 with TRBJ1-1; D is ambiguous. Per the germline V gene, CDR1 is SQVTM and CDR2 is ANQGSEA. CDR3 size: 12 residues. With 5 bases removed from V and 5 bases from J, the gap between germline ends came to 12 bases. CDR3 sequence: CSVRGGGTEAFF. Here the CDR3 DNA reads TGCAGCGTTCGGGGAGGAGGGACTGAAGCTTTCTTT. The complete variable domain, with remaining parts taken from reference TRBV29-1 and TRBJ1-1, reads SAVISQKPSRDICQRGTSLTIQCQVDSQVTMMFWYRQQPGQSLTLIATANQGSEATYESGFVIDKFPISRPNLTFSTLTVSNMSPEDSSIYLCSVRGGGTEAFFGQGTRLTVV.